These 5 T cell receptor beta chains were sequenced from one sample in a study of T cell repertoires in cytomegalovirus infection. TCRdb used MiXCR to reprocess the reads, holding one entry per CDR3 protein. The table lists 310,000 or so distinct CDR3 sequences, 15% to 20% of them singletons. The sequenced sample was PBMCs. All receptors come from a human donor in good health (CMV status not recorded). Some clones in this sample may be carry-over from other donors' samples.

The rearrangement joins TRBV3-1 to TRBJ2-1, with 9 bases matching TRBD1. With 8 bases clipped from V and 2 bases from J, the junction kept 7 bases outside the gene matches. From germline, CDR1 is LGHDT and CDR2 YNNKEL (reference sequence). The CDR3 runs to 15 residues. The CDR3 bases are TGTGCCAGCGCCCAGGGGACAGGGACCTACAATGAGCAGTTCTTC. This translates into CASAQGTGTYNEQFF.

This clonotype was observed a handful of times. The V and J genes are TRBV12-3 or TRBV12-4 and TRBJ2-1; 15 nucleotides agree with TRBD2. This CDR3 contains 19 residues. Trimming cost V 2 bases and J 0 bases; bases outside gene matches: 5. In nucleotides, the CDR3 is TGTGCCAGCAGTTTATATGGACTAGCGGGGGGGTCCTCCTACAATGAGCAGTTCTTC. This encodes CASSLYGLAGGSSYNEQFF.

This clonotype came up a few times. The chain recombines TRBV6-2 or TRBV6-3 with TRBJ2-7; 10 nucleotides match TRBD1. The germline CDR1 and CDR2 sequences are MNHEY and SVGEGT. The J segment lost 4 bases and the V segment lost 6 bases, leaving 9 bases of the junction unmatched. This CDR3 comprises 15 residues. The CDR3 coding sequence is TGTGCCAGCAGCACCTTGGGACAGGGGAAGTACGAGCAGTACTTC. This sequence encodes CASSTLGQGKYEQYF.

This sequence joins TRBV11-3 and TRBJ2-2; possibly TRBD1 or TRBD2 for D (5 bases each). Per germline, CDR1 SGHNT and CDR2 YENEEA. The V gene lost 4 bases and the J gene lost 7 bases, with 10 bases spanning the gap. The CDR3 covers 13 residues. DNA for the CDR3: TGTGCCAGCAGCTCGGGACCGCTCGGGGAGCTGTTTTTT. It codes for CASSSGPLGELFF. Full variable domain (outside the CDR3, taken from reference TRBV11-3 and TRBJ2-2): EAGVVQSPRYKIIEKKQPVAFWCNPISGHNTLYWYLQNLGQGPELLIRYENEEAVDDSQLPKDRFSAERLKGVDSTLKIQPAELGDSAVYLCASSSGPLGELFFGEGSRLTVL.

This clonotype has only a few counts. This chain joins TRBV7-2 and TRBJ2-1, with unresolved D. V was shortened by 3 bases and J by 7 bases, with 10 bases between the two germline ends. The CDR3 contains 13 residues. Germline-derived CDR1 and CDR2 are SGHTA and FQGNSA. The CDR3 nucleotides are TGTGCCAGCAGCTTTTCCTTCGGGAATGAGCAGTTCTTC. Its protein is CASSFSFGNEQFF.